This T cell receptor (beta chain) was documented in a study of T-cell reconstitution after alpha-beta-depleted transplantation in children. The germline CDR1 and CDR2 sequences are SGHVS and FNYEAQ. There are 12 residues in the CDR3. With regard to this clonotype: One end of the junction varies from germline; a read error may be responsible.

Unique molecular identifiers featured in how the TCRbeta library was prepared. TCRdb used MiXCR to reprocess the PCR reads, holding one entry per CDR3 protein. The repertoire consists of some 390,000 distinct CDR3 sequences, with roughly 20% occurring once and the leading ten covering about 3.8%. The source was PBMCs from the stem cell graft donor, collected from the stem cell graft. The chain carries TRBV7-6 and TRBJ2-1, with TRBD2 as a possible D gene (5 bases). This clonotype originated in a human donor who donated a stem cell graft to a child with acute myeloid leukemia. CDR3 sequence (DNA): TGTGCCAGCAGCTTAAAGGCGGGCGAGCATTTCTTC. This encodes CASSLKAGEHFF. The full variable domain, its missing parts supplied by reference TRBV7-6 and TRBJ2-1, is GAGVSQSPRYKVTKRGQDVALRCDPISGHVSLYWYRQALGQGPEFLTYFNYEAQQDKSGLPNDRFSAERPEGSISTLTIQRTEQRDSAMYRCASSLKAGEHFFGPGTRLTVL.